The 14 T cell receptor beta chains presented below share a single source sample, sequenced in a study of blood T cell repertoires in COVID-19. The assay was immunoSEQ multiplex PCR, and TCRdb's table has in-frame clones only and misses some. The sample comprises under 100,000 clones, 75% to 90% of which are singletons, and 3% to 3.5% rests with the top ten. Sample: peripheral blood. All receptors derive from a woman in her seventies with acute or convalescent COVID-19.

This chain joins TRBV6-5 and TRBJ2-5; 11 bases line up with TRBD2. The CDR3 covers 13 residues. Per the germline V gene, CDR1 is MNHEY and CDR2 is SVGAGI. J gave up 5 bases and V 6 bases, and 2 bases lay outside the gene matches. This chain's CDR3 is CASRPSGRETQYF. DNA of the CDR3: TGTGCCAGCAGACCTAGCGGGAGGGAGACCCAGTACTTC.

The chain recombines TRBV3-1 (or the pseudogene TRBV3-2) with TRBJ2-5, with 9 bases lining up with TRBD1. The CDR3 spans 16 residues. Losses at the gene ends were 1 base for V and 5 bases for J; bases not matched to a gene: 8. Germline lookup yields CDR1 LGHDT and CDR2 YNNKEL (reference sequence). CDR3 amino acids: CASSQVSTGGSETQYF. DNA of the CDR3: TGTGCCAGCAGCCAAGTCTCGACAGGGGGATCCGAGACCCAGTACTTC.

This clone occurred once. The J gene is TRBJ2-3, the V gene TRBV14, with 12 positions matching TRBD2. From germline, CDR1 is SGHDN and CDR2 FVKESK. This CDR3 region has 18 residues. Germline trimming cut 1 base from V and 0 bases from J; bases unmatched to any gene: 5. In DNA, the CDR3 is TGTGCCAGCAGCCAAGGGACTAGCGGGGCCCGAAGCACAGATACGCAGTATTTT. It codes for CASSQGTSGARSTDTQYF.

This chain links TRBV19 with TRBJ1-4; D not resolved. Trimming took off 5 bases at V and 0 bases at J, with 13 bases between the two ends. CDR3 size: 16 residues. Germline CDR1 is LNHDA and CDR2 is SQIVND (reference sequence). CDR3: CASSPPHMATNEKLFF. CDR3 sequence (DNA): TGTGCCAGTAGTCCTCCTCACATGGCAACTAATGAAAAACTGTTTTTT.

This chain connects TRBV18 to TRBJ1-3; D perhaps matches TRBD1 (6 bases). The CDR3 covers 18 residues. CDR1 is KGHSH and CDR2 is LQKENI in the germline V gene. Between the trimmed V and J ends, which lost 3 bases and 2 bases, there was a span of 20 bases. The CDR3 protein is CASSPIELTGTTGNTIYF. CDR3 DNA: TGTGCCAGCTCACCGATAGAGCTAACAGGGACGACTGGAAACACCATATATTTT.

The chain joins TRBV27 to TRBJ2-5, with 7 bases lining up with TRBD1. Germline trimming cut 4 bases from V and 5 bases from J; bases unmatched to any gene: 13. The V gene's germline CDR1 is MNHEY and CDR2 SMNVEV (reference sequence). The CDR3 totals 16 residues. The CDR3 spells CASSYLNVGGRETQYF. The CDR3 DNA reads as TGTGCCAGCAGTTACCTGAACGTAGGGGGCCGGGAGACCCAGTACTTC.

The chain recombines TRBV7-2 with TRBJ1-4, with TRBD1 as a possible D gene (6 bases). The germline CDR1 and CDR2 sequences are SGHTA and FQGNSA. The CDR3 sequence is 15 residues long. Trimming pared 4 bases from V and 3 bases from J, leaving 12 bases between. This CDR3 reads CASSSQGLANEKLFF. CDR3 bases: TGTGCCAGCAGCTCCCAGGGGTTAGCTAATGAAAAACTGTTTTTT.

This clone was found a few times. A junction end diverges from the germline sequence, so it may reflect a read error. J is TRBJ2-1 and V is TRBV18; a weak D match, TRBD1 (6 bases). The length of the CDR3 is 14 residues. Germline V gives CDR1 KGHSH, CDR2 LQKENI. CDR3: CASSPLTGPNEQFF. Here the CDR3 DNA reads TGTGCCAGCTCCCCACTTACAGGGCCCAATGAGCAGTTCTTC.

In this sample, this clone turned up once. This chain links TRBV25-1 with TRBJ1-6, with a possible D match to TRBD1 (6 bases). CDR3 length: 13 residues. With 6 bases removed from V and 7 bases from J, the gap between germline ends came to 10 bases. CDR1 and CDR2 from the germline V gene are MGHDK and SYGVNS. CDR3 sequence (DNA): TGTGCCAGCAGGGGGGCGGCGAATTCACCCCTCCACTTT. Translated, it gives CASRGAANSPLHF.

V usage is TRBV5-1 and J usage is TRBJ1-3; possible D gene TRBD1, 5 bases. CDR3 length: 15 residues. Trimming stripped 4 bases from V and 2 bases from J, with 13 bases between. Germline loops: CDR1 SGHRS, CDR2 YFSETQ. This chain's CDR3 is CASSPEAGAGNTIYF. CDR3 coding DNA: TGCGCCAGCAGCCCCGAGGCGGGGGCTGGAAACACCATATATTTT.

The chain employs TRBV10-2 and TRBJ2-7, with D perhaps matching TRBD2 (6 bases). Trimming left V 3 bases short and J 10 bases short, with 16 bases between. Germline values: CDR1 WSHSY, CDR2 SAAADI. The CDR3 sequence is 13 residues long. CDR3 sequence (DNA): TGCGCCAGCAGTGACCTCCCCGGGAGCGGCCAGTACTTC. Protein sequence: CASSDLPGSGQYF.

The rearrangement joins TRBV19 to TRBJ1-1; D gene unclear. The germline CDR1 and CDR2 sequences are LNHDA and SQIVND (reference sequence). Trimming removed 7 bases from V and 1 base from J, with 13 bases in between. This CDR3 region has 14 residues. CDR3 nucleotide sequence: TGTGCCAGTAAAATAGCTGTCAAGAACACTGAAGCTTTCTTT. This gives the protein CASKIAVKNTEAFF. Based on the CDR3 plus reference TRBV19 and TRBJ1-1, the full variable domain is DGGITQSPKYLFRKEGQNVTLSCEQNLNHDAMYWYRQDPGQGLRLIYYSQIVNDFQKGDIAEGYSVSREKKESFPLTVTSAQKNPTAFYLCASKIAVKNTEAFFGQGTRLTVV.

The chain joins TRBV19 to TRBJ1-2, with a weak D call TRBD1 (5 bases). The ends were cut back, 3 bases at V and 7 bases at J, with 18 bases in the middle. The germline V gene has CDR1 LNHDA and CDR2 SQIVND (reference sequence). CDR3 length equals 15 residues. The CDR3 DNA reads TGTGCCAGTAGTATCCCGATGCAGGGCGTCGGTGGCTACACCTTC. Translation gives CASSIPMQGVGGYTF.

J is TRBJ1-5 and V is TRBV2; D might be TRBD1 (6 bases). The CDR3 runs to 14 residues. Trimming removed 8 bases from V and 3 bases from J, with 14 bases in between. In germline, CDR1 is SNHLY, CDR2 FYNNEI. As DNA, the CDR3 is TGTGCCAGCGGACAGCAAAATTACAATCAGCCCCAGCATTTT. This codes for CASGQQNYNQPQHF. The full variable domain, completed using reference TRBV2 and TRBJ1-5, is EPEVTQTPSHQVTQMGQEVILRCVPISNHLYFYWYRQILGQKVEFLVSFYNNEISEKSEIFDDQFSVERPDGSNFTLKIRSTKLEDSAMYFCASGQQNYNQPQHFGDGTRLSIL.